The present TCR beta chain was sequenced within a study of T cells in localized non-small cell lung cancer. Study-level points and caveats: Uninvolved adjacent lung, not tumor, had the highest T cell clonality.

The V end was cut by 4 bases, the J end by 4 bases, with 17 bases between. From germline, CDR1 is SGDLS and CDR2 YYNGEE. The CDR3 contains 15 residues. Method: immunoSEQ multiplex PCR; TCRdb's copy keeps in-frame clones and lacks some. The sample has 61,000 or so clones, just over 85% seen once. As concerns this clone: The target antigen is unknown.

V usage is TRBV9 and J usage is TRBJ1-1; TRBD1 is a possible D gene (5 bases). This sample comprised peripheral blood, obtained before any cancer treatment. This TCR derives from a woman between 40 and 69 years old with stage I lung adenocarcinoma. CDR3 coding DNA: TGTGCCAGCAGCCCTCTATCGGGGGTCAGCACTGAAGCTTTCTTT. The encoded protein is CASSPLSGVSTEAFF.